This T cell receptor beta chain was identified in a study of blood T cells in healthy people across ages. General study points: No conclusive comparison of naive versus antigen-experienced cells was possible with unsorted PBMCs.

The second PCR ran about 6 to 12 cycles with a sample-barcoded 5' primer and J-beta primers. TCRdb re-called the 5' RACE reads through MiXCR, storing one row per CDR3 protein. This sample has more than 800,000 distinct CDR3 sequences; 25% to 35% occur once, and the top ten carry 17%. This clonotype has a handful of counts. What it binds is not known. This may come from a read error, since a much larger clone is one base off. Donation came from healthy Caucasian individuals in Russia who were aged about 6 to 100. Germline-derived CDR1 and CDR2 are SGHTA and FQGNSA. The CDR3 is made up of 14 amino acids.

The chain couples TRBV7-2 to TRBJ2-1, with D perhaps matching TRBD1 or TRBD2 (6 bases each). TRBJ2-7 explains the end of the DNA better; the J call may be wrong. The receptor comes from an elderly woman in good health. The sequencing input was blood. The DNA for the CDR3 is TGTGCCAGCAGCCGGCGGGACAACTACAATGAGCAGTACTTC. Translating it yields CASSRRDNYNEQYF.